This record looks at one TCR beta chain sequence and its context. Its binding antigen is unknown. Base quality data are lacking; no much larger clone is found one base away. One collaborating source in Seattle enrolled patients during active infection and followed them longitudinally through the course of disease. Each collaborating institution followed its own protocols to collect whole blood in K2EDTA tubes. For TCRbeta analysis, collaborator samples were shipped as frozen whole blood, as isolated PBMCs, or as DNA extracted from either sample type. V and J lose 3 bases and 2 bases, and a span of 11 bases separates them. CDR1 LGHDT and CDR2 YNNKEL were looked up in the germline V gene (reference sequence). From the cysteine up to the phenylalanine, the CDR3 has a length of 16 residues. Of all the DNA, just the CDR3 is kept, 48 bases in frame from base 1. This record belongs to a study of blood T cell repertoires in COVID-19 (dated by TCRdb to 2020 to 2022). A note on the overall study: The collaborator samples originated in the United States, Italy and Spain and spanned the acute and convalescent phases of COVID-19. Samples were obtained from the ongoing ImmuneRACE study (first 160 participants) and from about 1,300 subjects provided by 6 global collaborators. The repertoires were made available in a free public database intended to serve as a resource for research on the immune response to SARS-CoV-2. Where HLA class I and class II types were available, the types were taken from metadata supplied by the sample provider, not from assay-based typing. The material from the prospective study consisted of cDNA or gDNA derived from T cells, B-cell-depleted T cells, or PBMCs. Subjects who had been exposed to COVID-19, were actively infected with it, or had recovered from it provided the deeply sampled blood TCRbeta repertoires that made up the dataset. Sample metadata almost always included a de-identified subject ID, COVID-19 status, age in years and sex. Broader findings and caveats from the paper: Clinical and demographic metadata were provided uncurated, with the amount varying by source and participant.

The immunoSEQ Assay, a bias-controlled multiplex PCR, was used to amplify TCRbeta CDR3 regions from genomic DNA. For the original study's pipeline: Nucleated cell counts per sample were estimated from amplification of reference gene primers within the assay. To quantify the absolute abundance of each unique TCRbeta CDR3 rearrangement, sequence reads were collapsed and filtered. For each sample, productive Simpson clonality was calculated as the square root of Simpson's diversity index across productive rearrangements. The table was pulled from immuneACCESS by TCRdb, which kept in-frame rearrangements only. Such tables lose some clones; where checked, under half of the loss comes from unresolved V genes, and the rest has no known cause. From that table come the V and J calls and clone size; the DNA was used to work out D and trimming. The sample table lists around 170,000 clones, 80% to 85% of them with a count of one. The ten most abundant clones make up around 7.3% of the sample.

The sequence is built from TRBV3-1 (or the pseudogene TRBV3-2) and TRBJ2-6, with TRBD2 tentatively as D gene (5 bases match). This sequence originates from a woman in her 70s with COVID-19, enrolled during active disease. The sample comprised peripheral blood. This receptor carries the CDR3 CASSHGPGTGANVLTF. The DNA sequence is TGTGCCAGCAGCCATGGCCCCGGGACTGGGGCCAACGTCCTGACTTTC.